The T cell receptor (beta chain) described here comes from a study of Graves' ophthalmopathy and Graves' hyperthyroidism. The CDR3 is made up of 17 amino acids. The germline gives CDR1 MNHNS, CDR2 SASEGT. J lost 3 bases, V lost 7 bases, and 15 bases had no gene match. Amplification of TCR beta CDR3 regions used RNA transcripts. First-round RT-PCR relied on HTBI primers, and a second-round multiplex PCR came next. Each CDR3 protein is one row after TCRdb ran MiXCR on the multiplex PCR reads. The table lists about 400,000 distinct CDR3 sequences, 15% of them singletons. The sample holds many counts of this clonotype. The hyperthyroidism patients had a new diagnosis of under 2 months' duration and were aged 18 to 65.

This receptor was obtained from a woman between 18 and 29 years old with stable Graves' hyperthyroidism. The sample was peripheral blood. The genes are TRBV6-1 and TRBJ1-5; 7 nucleotides agree with TRBD1. CDR3 nucleotide sequence: TGTGCCAGCACCGGGACAGTCGGACATGGCCACAATCAGCCCCAGCATTTT. Protein product: CASTGTVGHGHNQPQHF.